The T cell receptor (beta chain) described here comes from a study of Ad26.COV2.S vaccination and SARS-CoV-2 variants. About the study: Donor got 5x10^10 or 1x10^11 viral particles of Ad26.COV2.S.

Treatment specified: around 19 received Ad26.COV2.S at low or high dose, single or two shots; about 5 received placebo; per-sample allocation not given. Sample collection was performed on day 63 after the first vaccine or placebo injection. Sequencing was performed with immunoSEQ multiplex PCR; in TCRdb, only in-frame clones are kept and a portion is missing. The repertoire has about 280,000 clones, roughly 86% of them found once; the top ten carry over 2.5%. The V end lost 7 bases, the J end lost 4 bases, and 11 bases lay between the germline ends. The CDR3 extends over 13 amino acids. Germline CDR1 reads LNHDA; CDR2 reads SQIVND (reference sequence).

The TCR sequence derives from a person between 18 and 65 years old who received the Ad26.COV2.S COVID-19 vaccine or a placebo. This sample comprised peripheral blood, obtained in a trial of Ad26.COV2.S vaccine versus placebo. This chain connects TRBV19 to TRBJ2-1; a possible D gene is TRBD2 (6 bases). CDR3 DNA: TGTGCCAGTAAACCCGGGGGATACAATGAGCAGTTCTTC. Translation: CASKPGGYNEQFF. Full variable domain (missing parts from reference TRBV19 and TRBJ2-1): DGGITQSPKYLFRKEGQNVTLSCEQNLNHDAMYWYRQDPGQGLRLIYYSQIVNDFQKGDIAEGYSVSREKKESFPLTVTSAQKNPTAFYLCASKPGGYNEQFFGPGTRLTVL.